A selection of T cell receptor beta chains follows, all from one sample in a study of blood T cell repertoires in COVID-19. Generated by immunoSEQ multiplex PCR, the TCRdb table keeps only in-frame clones and is missing some. The sample includes 55,000 to 85,000 clones, about 73% of them seen just once. Material: peripheral blood. These receptors all stem from a man aged 55 to 70 with acute or convalescent COVID-19. Both conserved end residues are part of each CDR3. The D gene is left open where the match is weak. Clone size is stated in some rows and not others, as once, few, many or a class when expanded.

CDR3aa: CASKTTASTGEQFF
CDR3nt: TGTGCCAGCAAAACAACGGCCTCTACAGGTGAGCAGTTCTTC
j_gene: TRBJ2-1
d_gene: NA
v_gene: TRBV19
abundance: NA

CDR3aa: CASSWAGFEAFF
CDR3nt: TGCGCCAGCAGCTGGGCTGGATTTGAAGCTTTCTTT
j_gene: TRBJ1-1
d_gene: NA
v_gene: TRBV5-1
abundance: NA

CDR3aa: CASSTRQGVSYGYTF
CDR3nt: TGTGCCAGCAGCACCCGACAGGGGGTGAGCTATGGCTACACCTTC
j_gene: TRBJ1-2
d_gene: TRBD1
v_gene: TRBV3-1/TRBV3-2
abundance: NA

CDR3aa: CASTRRGLNTGELFF
CDR3nt: TGCGCCAGCACCCGGCGGGGATTGAACACCGGGGAGCTGTTTTTT
j_gene: TRBJ2-2
d_gene: NA
v_gene: TRBV5-1
abundance: few

CDR3aa: CASSPGLAGGYEQYF
CDR3nt: TGTGCCAGCAGCCCGGGACTAGCGGGAGGATACGAGCAGTACTTC
j_gene: TRBJ2-7
d_gene: TRBD2
v_gene: TRBV5-4
abundance: NA

CDR3aa: CASSALPITGGYTEAFF
CDR3nt: TGTGCCAGCAGTGCATTACCTATTACAGGGGGCTACACTGAAGCTTTCTTT
j_gene: TRBJ1-1
d_gene: TRBD1
v_gene: TRBV6-1
abundance: NA

CDR3aa: CASSYEGDEQYF
CDR3nt: TGTGCCAGCAGTTACGAGGGGGATGAGCAGTACTTC
j_gene: TRBJ2-7
d_gene: NA
v_gene: TRBV11-2
abundance: NA

CDR3aa: CSVEEGAGTPQHF
CDR3nt: TGCAGCGTTGAAGAGGGGGCCGGGACGCCCCAGCATTTT
j_gene: TRBJ1-5
d_gene: NA
v_gene: TRBV29-1
abundance: NA

CDR3aa: CASSVGQGSPLHF
CDR3nt: TGTGCCAGCAGCGTAGGACAGGGATCACCCCTCCACTTT
j_gene: TRBJ1-6
d_gene: TRBD1
v_gene: TRBV9
abundance: NA

CDR3aa: CASSDGSGNEQFF
CDR3nt: TGCGCCAGCAGCGATGGTAGCGGTAATGAGCAGTTCTTC
j_gene: TRBJ2-1
d_gene: NA
v_gene: TRBV5-1
abundance: NA

CDR3aa: CASSRPGQGFSEQYF
CDR3nt: TGTGCCAGCAGTCGACCGGGACAGGGGTTTTCCGAGCAGTACTTC
j_gene: TRBJ2-7
d_gene: TRBD1
v_gene: TRBV2
abundance: NA

CDR3aa: CASSLSRTLETQYF
CDR3nt: TGTGCCAGCAGTTTATCACGGACATTGGAGACCCAGTACTTC
j_gene: TRBJ2-5
d_gene: NA
v_gene: TRBV27
abundance: many

CDR3aa: CASFRTGDGSYTF
CDR3nt: TGTGCCAGTTTCCGGACAGGGGATGGTAGCTACACCTTC
j_gene: TRBJ1-2
d_gene: TRBD1
v_gene: TRBV7-9
abundance: NA

CDR3aa: CASSQGSLAGAGDTQYF
CDR3nt: TGTGCCAGCAGCCAAGGGTCACTAGCGGGGGCCGGAGATACGCAGTATTTT
j_gene: TRBJ2-3
d_gene: TRBD2
v_gene: TRBV14
abundance: NA

CDR3aa: CATSRPGQGTYEQYF
CDR3nt: TGTGCCACCAGCAGACCTGGACAGGGGACCTACGAGCAGTACTTC
j_gene: TRBJ2-7
d_gene: TRBD1
v_gene: TRBV15
abundance: NA

CDR3aa: CASSTSTGNTEAFF
CDR3nt: TGTGCCAGTAGTACCTCGACAGGGAACACTGAAGCTTTCTTT
j_gene: TRBJ1-1
d_gene: NA
v_gene: TRBV19
abundance: NA

CDR3aa: CASSSTSGASYNEQFF
CDR3nt: TGCGCCAGCAGCTCGACTAGCGGGGCCTCCTACAATGAGCAGTTCTTC
j_gene: TRBJ2-1
d_gene: TRBD2
v_gene: TRBV5-1
abundance: NA

CDR3aa: CAWTMGSGAFF
CDR3nt: TGTGCCTGGACAATGGGCAGTGGAGCTTTCTTT
j_gene: TRBJ1-1
d_gene: NA
v_gene: TRBV30
abundance: NA

CDR3aa: CASSRSGGGSSTDTQYF
CDR3nt: TGTGCCAGCAGTCGTAGCGGGGGTGGATCTAGCACAGATACGCAGTATTTT
j_gene: TRBJ2-3
d_gene: TRBD2
v_gene: TRBV7-3
abundance: NA

CDR3aa: CASSSPGYGEKLFF
CDR3nt: TGTGCCAGCAGTTCCCCCGGCTACGGGGAAAAACTGTTTTTT
j_gene: TRBJ1-4
d_gene: NA
v_gene: TRBV28
abundance: NA

CDR3aa: CASSKQGAGNTEAFF
CDR3nt: TGTGCCAGCAGTAAACAGGGGGCGGGGAACACTGAAGCTTTCTTT
j_gene: TRBJ1-1
d_gene: TRBD1
v_gene: TRBV27
abundance: once

CDR3aa: CASSLGPAGGNTGELFF
CDR3nt: TGTGCCAGCAGCTTAGGGCCAGCGGGGGGAAACACCGGGGAGCTGTTTTTT
j_gene: TRBJ2-2
d_gene: TRBD2
v_gene: TRBV7-3
abundance: NA

CDR3aa: CASSELVAGDGETQYF
CDR3nt: TGTGCCAGCAGTGAACTGGTAGCGGGGGACGGAGAGACCCAGTACTTC
j_gene: TRBJ2-5
d_gene: TRBD2
v_gene: TRBV6-1
abundance: NA